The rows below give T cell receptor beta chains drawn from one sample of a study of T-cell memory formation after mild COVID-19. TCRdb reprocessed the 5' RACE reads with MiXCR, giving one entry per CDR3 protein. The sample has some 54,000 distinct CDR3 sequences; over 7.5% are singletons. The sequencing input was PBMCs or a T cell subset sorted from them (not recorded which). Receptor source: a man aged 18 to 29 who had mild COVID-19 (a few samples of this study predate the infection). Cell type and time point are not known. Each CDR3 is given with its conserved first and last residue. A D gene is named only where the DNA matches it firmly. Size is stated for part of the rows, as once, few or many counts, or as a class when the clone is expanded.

DNA: TGCAGTGCTAGAGTCACAGGGAGAAAAGTCTACACCTTC; CDR3: CSARVTGRKVYTF; J: TRBJ1-2; V: TRBV20-1; D: NA; size: NA
DNA: TGTGCCAGCACATCAGCGAGCTCCTACAATGAGCAGTTCTTC; CDR3: CASTSASSYNEQFF; J: TRBJ2-1; V: TRBV28; D: NA; size: NA
DNA: TGTGCCAGCAGCGCACTCCCGGGGAGCGGTGAAAAACTGTTTTTT; CDR3: CASSALPGSGEKLFF; J: TRBJ1-4; V: TRBV7-8; D: NA; size: NA
DNA: TGTGCCAGCAATCTAGCGAGCACCGGGGAGCTGTTTTTT; CDR3: CASNLASTGELFF; J: TRBJ2-2; V: TRBV9; D: NA; size: NA
DNA: TGCGCCAGCAGCTTGGACAGGGTCAATGAGCAGTTCTTC; CDR3: CASSLDRVNEQFF; J: TRBJ2-1; V: TRBV5-1; D: NA; size: few
DNA: TGTGCCAGCAGTTTGGCTAGCGGGAGGGCCAGGGATACGCAGTATTTT; CDR3: CASSLASGRARDTQYF; J: TRBJ2-3; V: TRBV28; D: TRBD2; size: NA
DNA: TGTGCCAGCAGCCCCGGCGGTTTCCAAGAGACCCAGTACTTC; CDR3: CASSPGGFQETQYF; J: TRBJ2-5; V: TRBV3-2; D: NA; size: few
DNA: TGTGCCAGCAGCCTAGCGGGGGTGGACCAAGAGACCCAGTACTTC; CDR3: CASSLAGVDQETQYF; J: TRBJ2-5; V: TRBV7-3; D: TRBD2; size: many
DNA: TGTGCCAGCAGCCGAGGGTATGAAGCTTTCTTT; CDR3: CASSRGYEAFF; J: TRBJ1-1; V: TRBV7-8; D: NA; size: many
DNA: TGCGCCAGCAGCTTAAAGCGGGGGGGCCTCACAGATACGCAGTATTTT; CDR3: CASSLKRGGLTDTQYF; J: TRBJ2-3; V: TRBV5-1; D: TRBD2; size: NA
DNA: TGTGCCAGCAGCTTGGGACTTGACAATGAGCAGTTCTTC; CDR3: CASSLGLDNEQFF; J: TRBJ2-1; V: TRBV5-4; D: NA; size: NA
DNA: TGTGCCAGCAGCCCGATTTTGGACCTACCACCCACTGAAGCTTTCTTT; CDR3: CASSPILDLPPTEAFF; J: TRBJ1-1; V: TRBV5-5; D: NA; size: NA
DNA: TGTGCCAGCAGCTTAAGACTAGCTCCAGATACGCAGTATTTT; CDR3: CASSLRLAPDTQYF; J: TRBJ2-3; V: TRBV7-2; D: TRBD2; size: many
DNA: TGTGCCACCAGTGACACAGCCCTGGAGACCCAGTACTTC; CDR3: CATSDTALETQYF; J: TRBJ2-5; V: TRBV24-1; D: NA; size: few
DNA: TGTGCCAGCAGCCAAGAAGGGAGTTCGTCACCCCTCCACTTT; CDR3: CASSQEGSSSPLHF; J: TRBJ1-6; V: TRBV4-2; D: NA; size: few
DNA: TGCAGTGCTAGAGGCGTCGGGGTAGATACGCAGTATTTT; CDR3: CSARGVGVDTQYF; J: TRBJ2-3; V: TRBV20-1; D: NA; size: NA
DNA: TGTGCCAGCAGTGAATTCGGCCGCTGGGGCTACAATGAGCAGTTCTTC; CDR3: CASSEFGRWGYNEQFF; J: TRBJ2-1; V: TRBV25-1; D: NA; size: NA
DNA: TGCAGTGCTAGCGGGGCCCAGGGTCAGCCCCAGCATTTT; CDR3: CSASGAQGQPQHF; J: TRBJ1-5; V: TRBV20-1; D: NA; size: NA
DNA: TGTGCCAGCAGTGGTCTAGTTACCACAGATACGCAGTATTTT; CDR3: CASSGLVTTDTQYF; J: TRBJ2-3; V: TRBV2; D: NA; size: NA
DNA: TGTGCCAGCAGTCGGGACAGTCCGAACACCGGGGAGCTGTTTTTT; CDR3: CASSRDSPNTGELFF; J: TRBJ2-2; V: TRBV28; D: TRBD1; size: NA
DNA: TGTGCCAGCAGTTTACACTATGGCTACACCTTC; CDR3: CASSLHYGYTF; J: TRBJ1-2; V: TRBV12-3/TRBV12-4; D: NA; size: many
DNA: TGTGCCAGCAGCCAAGATAGGCCACGGGATACGCAGTATTTT; CDR3: CASSQDRPRDTQYF; J: TRBJ2-3; V: TRBV4-2; D: NA; size: few
DNA: TGCAGTGCTACCGGGACTAGCGGGGATACGACCCAGTACTTC; CDR3: CSATGTSGDTTQYF; J: TRBJ2-5; V: TRBV20-1; D: TRBD2; size: NA
DNA: TGCGCCAGCAGCGGACAGGGGGCTCACGGGGAGCTGTTTTTT; CDR3: CASSGQGAHGELFF; J: TRBJ2-2; V: TRBV5-1; D: TRBD1; size: NA
DNA: TGCAGCGTCTTCTTACAGGGGAGTGGGGCCTACAATGAGCAGTTCTTC; CDR3: CSVFLQGSGAYNEQFF; J: TRBJ2-1; V: TRBV29-1; D: TRBD1; size: few
DNA: TGCAGTGCTTATCCTCCGGGACGCTCCTACAATGAGCAGTTCTTC; CDR3: CSAYPPGRSYNEQFF; J: TRBJ2-1; V: TRBV20-1; D: NA; size: many
DNA: TGTGCCAGCAGTTACCGGGTGTTGGGTGCCGCGGAGCTGTTTTTT; CDR3: CASSYRVLGAAELFF; J: TRBJ2-2; V: TRBV6-5; D: NA; size: many
DNA: TGTGCCAGCAGCTTAGCGCTCGGTAGGCGATTCACTGAAGCTTTCTTT; CDR3: CASSLALGRRFTEAFF; J: TRBJ1-1; V: TRBV7-2; D: NA; size: NA
DNA: TGTGCCAGCAGCTTAACGGTCGGGGAGCTGTTTTTT; CDR3: CASSLTVGELFF; J: TRBJ2-2; V: TRBV7-3; D: NA; size: NA
DNA: TGTGCCAGCGCCGCAGACCGAAGACGGTCAGATACGCAGTATTTT; CDR3: CASAADRRRSDTQYF; J: TRBJ2-3; V: TRBV27; D: NA; size: NA
DNA: TGCGCCAGCAGCCAAGAGATCGGCCTGAGGGATGAGCAGTTCTTC; CDR3: CASSQEIGLRDEQFF; J: TRBJ2-1; V: TRBV4-3; D: NA; size: few
DNA: TGCGCCAGCAGCTTGGGTGCAACTAATGAAAAACTGTTTTTT; CDR3: CASSLGATNEKLFF; J: TRBJ1-4; V: TRBV5-1; D: NA; size: few
DNA: TGTGCCAGCAGTCTGGTCGGTGGGCCTCAAGAGACCCAGTACTTC; CDR3: CASSLVGGPQETQYF; J: TRBJ2-5; V: TRBV28; D: NA; size: NA
DNA: TGTGCCTGGAGTGGGACTAGCGGGGGCTACAATGAGCAGTTCTTC; CDR3: CAWSGTSGGYNEQFF; J: TRBJ2-1; V: TRBV30; D: TRBD2; size: few
DNA: TGTGCCAGCAGCTTATTTCCTAGCGGGGGGAAGTACTTC; CDR3: CASSLFPSGGKYF; J: TRBJ2-7; V: TRBV7-2; D: TRBD2; size: many
DNA: TGTGCCAGCAGTACGACAGCACCCCCGAACACCGGGGAGCTGTTTTTT; CDR3: CASSTTAPPNTGELFF; J: TRBJ2-2; V: TRBV6-5; D: NA; size: many
DNA: TGTGCCAGCAGCCCTAGAGCGGGGTCCTACAATGAGCAGTTCTTC; CDR3: CASSPRAGSYNEQFF; J: TRBJ2-1; V: TRBV5-6; D: TRBD2; size: few
DNA: TGCGCCAGCAGATTGGAGGCCGGTCCCTACGAGCAGTACTTC; CDR3: CASRLEAGPYEQYF; J: TRBJ2-7; V: TRBV5-1; D: NA; size: NA
DNA: TGCGCCAGCAGATCGGGACAGGGATGGACCGGGGAGCTGTTTTTT; CDR3: CASRSGQGWTGELFF; J: TRBJ2-2; V: TRBV5-1; D: TRBD1; size: many
DNA: TGTGCCAGCGGGTCCCGGGGGCCCACAGATACGCAGTATTTT; CDR3: CASGSRGPTDTQYF; J: TRBJ2-3; V: TRBV28; D: NA; size: many